One and the same sample provided the 16 T cell receptor beta chains below, sequenced in a study of cytomegalovirus exposure and HLA in healthy donors. The PCR employed 60 Vbeta primers together with 13 Jbeta primers. Sequencing was performed with immunoSEQ multiplex PCR; in TCRdb, only in-frame clones are kept and a portion is missing. The sample yields some 140,000 clones, roughly four fifths seen once. The sequenced material came from PBMCs. The source is a woman between 45 and 65 years old in good health and CMV-seropositive.

The chain employs TRBV28 and TRBJ2-5, with D tentatively TRBD1 (6 bases). Trimming left V 10 bases short and J 4 bases short, with 16 bases between. CDR1 and CDR2 (germline): MDHEN, SYDVKM. CDR3 length: 13 residues. The DNA for the CDR3 is TGTGCCACCCTTTCCGGGACACTAGAGACCCAGTACTTC. This gives the protein CATLSGTLETQYF.

Turning to this clone: This sample also contains other DNA sequences that code for the same CDR3. CDR3 bases: TGTGCCAGCAGTTGGGCTGATTGGGGGGACCCTGAAGCTTTCTTT. It encodes CASSWADWGDPEAFF. The chain couples TRBV6-6 to TRBJ1-1; tentatively, D is TRBD1 (5 bases). CDR1 MNHNY and CDR2 SVGAGI come from the germline V gene (reference sequence). This CDR3 is built from 15 residues. Trimming pared 4 bases from V and 6 bases from J, leaving 18 bases between.

The chain links TRBV7-9 to TRBJ1-4; maybe TRBD1 (5 bases). Germline CDR1 reads SEHNR; CDR2 reads FQNEAQ (reference sequence). Trimming took off 3 bases at V and 16 bases at J, with 15 bases between the two ends. The CDR3 length is 12 residues. CDR3 nucleotide sequence: TGTGCCAGCAGCTTGCAGGGTGGCAACGCGTTTTTT. Translation: CASSLQGGNAFF.

This chain links TRBV18 with TRBJ2-5; D gene unclear. The germline CDR1 and CDR2 sequences are KGHSH and LQKENI. V was trimmed by 3 bases and J by 4 bases, leaving 15 bases between them. The CDR3 extends over 15 amino acids. The CDR3 region has the DNA TGTGCCAGCTCACCCCGGGTTAACAACCTAGAGACCCAGTACTTC. Translating it yields CASSPRVNNLETQYF.

This clone was seen only a few times. The chain links TRBV19 to TRBJ2-3; 9 bases line up with TRBD1. This CDR3 is built from 15 residues. The V and J ends lost 6 bases and 3 bases, in that order; junction bases with no gene match: 7. Germline-derived CDR1 and CDR2 are LNHDA and SQIVND (reference sequence). Here the CDR3 reads CASRKDRGRTDTQYF. The CDR3 coding sequence is TGTGCCAGTAGAAAGGACAGGGGAAGGACAGATACGCAGTATTTT.

This clone appeared a single time. The sample carries other DNA sequences with the same CDR3. The chain joins TRBV15 to TRBJ2-7, with a weak D call TRBD1 (5 bases). This CDR3 is built from 13 residues. Germline CDR1 and CDR2: LNHNV and YYDKDF (reference sequence). V dropped 0 bases and J dropped 4 bases, with 7 bases sitting between them. The CDR3 sequence: CATSRDRGYEQYF. The CDR3 DNA is TGTGCCACCAGCAGAGATAGGGGTTACGAGCAGTACTTC.

This chain joins TRBV7-6 and TRBJ2-7; 12 positions agree with TRBD2. Unmatched junction bases numbered 20, after V lost 3 bases and J lost 2 bases. The CDR3 is made up of 21 amino acids. Germline loops: CDR1 SGHVS, CDR2 FNYEAQ. The CDR3 spells CASSLGAPDQLAGGAPYEQYF. The CDR3 bases are TGTGCCAGCAGCTTGGGGGCTCCAGATCAACTAGCGGGGGGTGCACCCTACGAGCAGTACTTC. Using reference TRBV7-6 and TRBJ2-7 for the parts outside the CDR3, the full variable domain is GAGVSQSPRYKVTKRGQDVALRCDPISGHVSLYWYRQALGQGPEFLTYFNYEAQQDKSGLPNDRFSAERPEGSISTLTIQRTEQRDSAMYRCASSLGAPDQLAGGAPYEQYFGPGTRLTVT.

J is TRBJ2-3 and V is TRBV4-2; 14 bases are shared with TRBD2. CDR3 length: 17 residues. Germline V gene data show CDR1 as LGHNA and CDR2 as YNFKEQ. Germline trimming cut 1 base from V and 5 bases from J; bases unmatched to any gene: 5. The CDR3 DNA is TGTGCCAGCAGCCAAGGCCCGACTAGCGGGGGGGGAGATACGCAGTATTTT. Its protein product is CASSQGPTSGGGDTQYF.

The gene calls are TRBV27 and TRBJ2-1; D might be TRBD2 (5 bases). This CDR3 comprises 16 residues. Trimming cost V 4 bases and J 0 bases, with 13 bases left between them. Germline V lookup: CDR1 MNHEY, CDR2 SMNVEV (reference sequence). The CDR3 DNA follows: TGTGCCAGCAGTTACCGAGGGTACAGCTCCTACAATGAGCAGTTCTTC. It translates to CASSYRGYSSYNEQFF.

The chain joins TRBV2 to TRBJ2-2; the D gene is possibly TRBD1 (5 bases). The length of the CDR3 is 13 residues. Trimming cost V 9 bases and J 7 bases, with 15 bases left between them. CDR1 SNHLY and CDR2 FYNNEI come from the germline V gene. In DNA, the CDR3 is TGTGCCAGTAAGAGGACACTGGTCGGGGAGCTGTTTTTT. It codes for CASKRTLVGELFF.

V and J are TRBV4-3 and TRBJ2-2; D perhaps matches TRBD1 (5 bases). V was pared by 2 bases and J by 1 base, with 8 bases between. In germline, CDR1 is LGHNA, CDR2 YSLEER. CDR3 size: 15 residues. CDR3 in DNA: TGCGCCAGCAGCCAAACGCAGGGGAACACCGGGGAGCTGTTTTTT. This encodes CASSQTQGNTGELFF.

This chain connects TRBV9 to TRBJ1-1; TRBD1 agrees at 8 bases. Per the germline V gene, CDR1 is SGDLS and CDR2 is YYNGEE. V trimming: 3 bases; J trimming: 7 bases; junction bases outside the gene matches: 5. CDR3 size: 13 residues. This CDR3 reads CASSADREYEAFF. CDR3 sequence (DNA): TGTGCCAGCAGCGCGGACAGGGAATATGAAGCTTTCTTT.

This chain uses TRBV27 with TRBJ1-1; TRBD1 matches 9 bases. With V trimmed by 1 base and J by 4 bases, 4 bases remained unmatched. The CDR3 totals 15 residues. Germline V gene sequence: CDR1 MNHEY, CDR2 SMNVEV (reference sequence). This CDR3 reads CASSLFRQGGTEAFF. The CDR3 coding sequence is TGTGCCAGCAGTTTATTTCGACAGGGGGGCACTGAAGCTTTCTTT.

This clone occurred a few times. The chain uses TRBV4-1 and TRBJ1-5, with D possibly being TRBD1 (6 bases). V gave up 3 bases and J gave up 9 bases, with 15 bases separating them. The CDR3 runs to 14 residues. Germline V gives CDR1 MGHRA, CDR2 YSYEKL. The DNA for the CDR3 is TGCGCCAGCAGCCAGACAGTATCCAGGGGGCCCCAGCATTTT. Translated: CASSQTVSRGPQHF.

The chain combines TRBV5-1 with TRBJ2-2, with TRBD1 matching 8 bases. V was clipped by 1 base and J by 3 bases; unmatched bases: 11. The CDR3 covers 18 residues. Looked up from germline, CDR1 is SGHRS and CDR2 is YFSETQ. CDR3 residues: CASSLNQGAIGYTGELFF. Here the CDR3 DNA reads TGCGCCAGCAGCTTGAATCAGGGGGCGATTGGGTACACCGGGGAGCTGTTTTTT.

Regarding this clone: A junction end diverges from the germline sequence, so it may reflect a read error. The CDR3 bases are TGTGCCAGCAGCCTAGCCTTCGACAGGGACTTTGCCTACGAGCAGTACTTC. Its protein product is CASSLAFDRDFAYEQYF. The chain joins TRBV7-9 to TRBJ2-7, with D perhaps TRBD1 (7 bases). The CDR3 length is 17 residues. Germline CDR1 SEHNR, CDR2 FQNEAQ (reference sequence).